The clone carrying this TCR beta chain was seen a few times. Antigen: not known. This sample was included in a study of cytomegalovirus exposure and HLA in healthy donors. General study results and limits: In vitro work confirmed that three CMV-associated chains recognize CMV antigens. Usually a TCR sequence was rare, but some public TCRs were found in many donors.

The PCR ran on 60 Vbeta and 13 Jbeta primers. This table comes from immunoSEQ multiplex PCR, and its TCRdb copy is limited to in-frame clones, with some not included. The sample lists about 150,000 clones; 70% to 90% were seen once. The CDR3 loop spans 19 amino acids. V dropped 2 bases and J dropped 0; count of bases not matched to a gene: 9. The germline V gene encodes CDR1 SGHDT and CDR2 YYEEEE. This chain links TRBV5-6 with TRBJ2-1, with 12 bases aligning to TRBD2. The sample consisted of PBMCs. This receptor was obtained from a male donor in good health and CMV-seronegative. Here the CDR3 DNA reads TGTGCCAGCAGCTTTAGACTAGCGGGAGCCCCGAGCTCCTACAATGAGCAGTTCTTC. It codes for CASSFRLAGAPSSYNEQFF.